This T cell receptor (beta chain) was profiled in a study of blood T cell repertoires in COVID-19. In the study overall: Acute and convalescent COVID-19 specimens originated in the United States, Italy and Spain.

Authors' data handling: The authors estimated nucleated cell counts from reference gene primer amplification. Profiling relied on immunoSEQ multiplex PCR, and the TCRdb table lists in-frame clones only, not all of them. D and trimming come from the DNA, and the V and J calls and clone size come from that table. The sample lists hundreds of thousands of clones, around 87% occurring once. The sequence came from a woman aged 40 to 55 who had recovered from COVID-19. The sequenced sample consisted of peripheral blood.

The CDR3 protein is CASSPPGGLKDEQFF. The DNA for the CDR3 is TGTGCCAGCTCACCACCGGGGGGTCTTAAGGATGAGCAGTTCTTC. The rearrangement links TRBV18 to TRBJ2-1; maybe TRBD2 (6 bases). The CDR3 sequence is 15 residues long. The V end was cut by 0 bases, the J end by 8 bases, with 14 bases between. Germline V CDR1 and CDR2: KGHSH, LQKENI.